The entry below gives a single T cell receptor (beta chain) sequence along with its context. What it binds is not known. The record originates from a study of shared clonotypes between healthy human individuals. Sequencing was performed with immunoSEQ multiplex PCR; in TCRdb, only in-frame clones are kept and a portion is missing. The repertoire consists of under 1,900,000 clones, with 98% occurring once and the leading ten covering about 0.35%. Overall study results and limits: Naive subsets typically showed greater estimated richness than memory subsets.

Germline assignment: CDR1 SNHLY and CDR2 FYNNEI. With V trimmed by 7 bases and J by 8 bases, 8 bases remained unmatched. The CDR3 covers 15 residues. The sample consisted of naive CD4+ T cells sorted from blood. Subset meaning: CD45RA+ positively selected. The chain is built from TRBV2 and TRBJ2-1; 13 nucleotides align to TRBD2. The sequence was obtained from a man under 40 in good health. The CDR3 is CASMATSGRGDEQFF. For the CDR3, the DNA is TGTGCCAGCATGGCCACTAGCGGGAGGGGGGATGAGCAGTTCTTC.